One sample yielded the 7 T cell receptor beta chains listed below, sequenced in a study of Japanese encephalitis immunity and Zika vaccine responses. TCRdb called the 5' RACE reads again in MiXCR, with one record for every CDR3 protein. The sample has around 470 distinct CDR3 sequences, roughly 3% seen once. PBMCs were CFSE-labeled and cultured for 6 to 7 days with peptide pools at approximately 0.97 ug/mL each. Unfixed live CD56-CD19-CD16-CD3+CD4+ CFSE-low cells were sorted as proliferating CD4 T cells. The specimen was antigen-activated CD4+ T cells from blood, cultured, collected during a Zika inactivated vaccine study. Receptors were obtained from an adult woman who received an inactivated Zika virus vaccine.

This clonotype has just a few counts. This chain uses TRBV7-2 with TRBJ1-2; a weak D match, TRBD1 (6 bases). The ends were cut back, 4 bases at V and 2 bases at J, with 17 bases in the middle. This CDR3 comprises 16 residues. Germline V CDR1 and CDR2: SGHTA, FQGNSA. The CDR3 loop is CASSSLFVGGNYGYTF. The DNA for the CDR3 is TGTGCCAGCAGCTCGCTCTTCGTTGGGGGCAACTATGGCTACACCTTC.

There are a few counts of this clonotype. This CDR3 reads CSARIGAFF. The CDR3 region has the DNA TGCAGTGCTAGAATAGGAGCTTTCTTT. This sequence joins TRBV20-1 and TRBJ1-1; D gene unclear. Trimming left V 2 bases short and J 10 bases short, with 5 bases between. Germline CDR1 is DFQATT and CDR2 is SNEGSKA (reference sequence). The CDR3 is made up of 9 amino acids.

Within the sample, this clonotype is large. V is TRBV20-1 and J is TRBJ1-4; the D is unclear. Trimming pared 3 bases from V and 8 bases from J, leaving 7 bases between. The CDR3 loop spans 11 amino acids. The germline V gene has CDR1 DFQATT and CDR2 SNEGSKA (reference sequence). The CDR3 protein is CSASVAEKLFF. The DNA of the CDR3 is TGCAGTGCTAGTGTAGCAGAAAAACTGTTTTTT.

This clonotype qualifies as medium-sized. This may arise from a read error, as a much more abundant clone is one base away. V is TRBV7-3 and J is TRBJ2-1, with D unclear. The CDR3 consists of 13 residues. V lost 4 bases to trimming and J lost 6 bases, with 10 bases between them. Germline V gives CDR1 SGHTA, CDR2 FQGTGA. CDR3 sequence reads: CASSSAGGNEQFF. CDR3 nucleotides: TGTGCCAGCAGCTCCGCCGGTGGCAATGAGCAGTTCTTC.

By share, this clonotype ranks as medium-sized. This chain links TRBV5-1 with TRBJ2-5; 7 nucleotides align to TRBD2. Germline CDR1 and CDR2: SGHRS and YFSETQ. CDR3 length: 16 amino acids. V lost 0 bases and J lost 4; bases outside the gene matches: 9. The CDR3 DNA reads TGCGCCAGCAGCTTGGTTCGGGGGAGGGCCGGAGAGACCCAGTACTTC. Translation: CASSLVRGRAGETQYF.

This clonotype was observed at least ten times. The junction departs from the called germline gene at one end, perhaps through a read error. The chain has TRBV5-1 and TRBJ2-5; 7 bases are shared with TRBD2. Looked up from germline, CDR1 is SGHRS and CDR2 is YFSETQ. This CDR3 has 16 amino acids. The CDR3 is CASSLVRGRAGETRYF. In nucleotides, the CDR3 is TGCGCCAGCAGCTTGGTTCGGGGGAGGGCCGGAGAGACCCGGTACTTC.

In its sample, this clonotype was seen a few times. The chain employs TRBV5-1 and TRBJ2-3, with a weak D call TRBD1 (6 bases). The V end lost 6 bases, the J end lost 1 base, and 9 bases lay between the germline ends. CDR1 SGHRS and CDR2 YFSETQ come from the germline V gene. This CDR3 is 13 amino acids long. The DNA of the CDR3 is TGCGCCAGCAATAACAGGGGCACAGATACGCAGTATTTT. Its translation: CASNNRGTDTQYF.